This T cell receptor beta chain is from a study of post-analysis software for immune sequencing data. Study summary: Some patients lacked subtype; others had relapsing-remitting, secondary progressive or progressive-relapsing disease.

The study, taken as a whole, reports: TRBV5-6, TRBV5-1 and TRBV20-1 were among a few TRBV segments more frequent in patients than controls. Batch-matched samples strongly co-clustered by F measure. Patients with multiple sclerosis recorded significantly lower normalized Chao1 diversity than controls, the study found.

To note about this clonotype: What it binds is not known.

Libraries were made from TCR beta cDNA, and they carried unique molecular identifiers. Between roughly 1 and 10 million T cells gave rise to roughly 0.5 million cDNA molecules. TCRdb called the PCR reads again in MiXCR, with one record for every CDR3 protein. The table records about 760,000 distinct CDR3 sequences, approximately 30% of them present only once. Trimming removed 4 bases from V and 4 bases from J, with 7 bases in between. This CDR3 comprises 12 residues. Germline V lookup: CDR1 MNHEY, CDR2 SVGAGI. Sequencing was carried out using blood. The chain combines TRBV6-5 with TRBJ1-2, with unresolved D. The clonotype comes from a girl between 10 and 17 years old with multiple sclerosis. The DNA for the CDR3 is TGTGCCAGCAGTTTCGACGCCTATGGCTACACCTTC. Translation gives CASSFDAYGYTF.